This is a list of T cell receptor beta chains from one sample in a study of blood T cell repertoires in COVID-19. This table comes from immunoSEQ multiplex PCR, and its TCRdb copy is limited to in-frame clones, with some not included. In the table there are about 170,000 clones, around 86% of which are singletons. Sequencing was carried out using peripheral blood. Receptors were obtained from a woman older than 75 with COVID-19, enrolled during active disease. Each CDR3 is given with its conserved first and last residue. A D gene is named only where the DNA matches it firmly. The size of a clone is reported for some rows only, either as once, few or many, or as a class for expanded clones.

clone size | J gene | D gene | V gene | CDR3 length | CDR3 DNA | CDR3 protein
once | TRBJ1-6 | . | TRBV28 | 14 | TGTGCCAGCAGTCCCACACAGGGTTATTCACCCCTCCACTTT | CASSPTQGYSPLHF
. | TRBJ1-1 | TRBD1 | TRBV28 | 16 | TGTGCCAGCCCCTCTGGGACAGGGGGCGCAGGGACTGAAGCTTTCTTT | CASPSGTGGAGTEAFF
. | TRBJ2-7 | . | TRBV29-1 | 13 | TGCAGCGTTGAAGGCGACAGTTCAGACGAGCAGTACTTC | CSVEGDSSDEQYF
. | TRBJ1-5 | . | TRBV6-1 | 14 | TGTGCCAGCAGTGACAGGGGAAAGATCAGCCCCCAGCATTTT | CASSDRGKISPQHF
. | TRBJ1-1 | . | TRBV6-2/TRBV6-3 | 12 | TGTGCCAGCAGTTACGAGGGCACTGAAGCTTTCTTT | CASSYEGTEAFF
. | TRBJ1-2 | . | TRBV28 | 12 | TGTGCCAGCAGGCGGACTTTTGGTGGCTACACCTTC | CASRRTFGGYTF
. | TRBJ1-3 | . | TRBV2 | 16 | TGTGCCAGCAGTGAGGTCAGGGGCCTCTCTGGAAACACCATATATTTT | CASSEVRGLSGNTIYF
few | TRBJ2-3 | . | TRBV7-3 | 13 | TGTGCCAGCTCCCGCCAGGGCAGAGATACGCAGTATTTT | CASSRQGRDTQYF
few | TRBJ2-1 | . | TRBV7-2 | 13 | TGTGCCAGCAGCTTAGGACAGGTTTCATGGCAGTTCTTC | CASSLGQVSWQFF
. | TRBJ1-4 | TRBD1 | TRBV4-3 | 16 | TGCGCCAGCAGCCAAGAAGGGGGCTCGGCAGGTGAAAAACTGTTTTTT | CASSQEGGSAGEKLFF
. | TRBJ1-3 | . | TRBV2 | 15 | TGTGCCAGCAGTGACGCGGGGGTCGGGGGAAACACCATATATTTT | CASSDAGVGGNTIYF
. | TRBJ2-1 | . | TRBV2 | 15 | TGTGCCAGCTCGTTCGGCCGCAGCGCAAGCGATGAGCAGTTCTTC | CASSFGRSASDEQFF
. | TRBJ1-2 | TRBD1 | TRBV5-1 | 14 | TGCGCCAGCAGCACGGGACAGGAGCTCTATGGCTACACCTTC | CASSTGQELYGYTF
. | TRBJ1-2 | . | TRBV25-1 | 13 | TGTGCCAGCAGTGAACAGGGGTTCTATGGCTACACCTTC | CASSEQGFYGYTF